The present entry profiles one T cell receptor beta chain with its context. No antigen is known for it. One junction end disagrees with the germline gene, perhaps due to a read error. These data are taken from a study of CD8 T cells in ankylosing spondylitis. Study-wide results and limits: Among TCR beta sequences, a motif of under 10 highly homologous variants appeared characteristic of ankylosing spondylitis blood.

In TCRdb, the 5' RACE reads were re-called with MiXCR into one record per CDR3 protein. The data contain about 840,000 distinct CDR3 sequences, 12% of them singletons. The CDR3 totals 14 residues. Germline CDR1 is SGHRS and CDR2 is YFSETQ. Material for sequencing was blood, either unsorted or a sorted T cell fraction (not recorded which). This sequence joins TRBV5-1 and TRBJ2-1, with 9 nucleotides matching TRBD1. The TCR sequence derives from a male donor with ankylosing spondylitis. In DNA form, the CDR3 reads TGCGCCAGCAGCTTGGGGGCGGGACAGGGTTTTCGGCTCTTC. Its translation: CASSLGAGQGFRLF.